What follows are 18 T cell receptor beta chains derived from one specimen sequenced in a study of T-cell memory formation after mild COVID-19. TCRdb re-analysed the 5' RACE reads in MiXCR, keeping a single row per CDR3 protein. The profile shows about 560,000 distinct CDR3 sequences, less than 25% of them singletons. Sequenced sample: PBMCs or a T cell subset sorted from them (not recorded which). The receptors derive from an adult woman who had mild COVID-19 (a few samples of this study predate the infection). Cell type and time point are not known.

This clonotype was counted only a few times. The chain is built from TRBV15 and TRBJ2-1; TRBD2 might be the D (6 bases). The CDR3 extends over 17 amino acids. Germline CDR1 is LNHNV and CDR2 is YYDKDF (reference sequence). Trimming took 0 bases from V and 0 from J, leaving 12 bases between them. The CDR3 spells CATSREVRGSSYNEQFF. CDR3 DNA sequence: TGTGCCACCAGCAGAGAAGTTCGGGGGAGCTCCTACAATGAGCAGTTCTTC.

The chain is built from TRBV7-6 and TRBJ2-1; no clear D. Deletions cut 1 base from V and 2 bases from J, with 12 bases between. The length of the CDR3 is 16 residues. Germline V CDR1 and CDR2: SGHVS, FNYEAQ. This CDR3 reads CASSLGLLVAYNEQFF. The CDR3 nucleotides are TGTGCCAGCAGCTTAGGATTGCTAGTTGCCTACAATGAGCAGTTCTTC. Looking up the rest from reference TRBV7-6 and TRBJ2-1 gives the full variable domain: GAGVSQSPRYKVTKRGQDVALRCDPISGHVSLYWYRQALGQGPEFLTYFNYEAQQDKSGLPNDRFSAERPEGSISTLTIQRTEQRDSAMYRCASSLGLLVAYNEQFFGPGTRLTVL.

The rearrangement links TRBV7-9 to TRBJ2-1; the D gene could be TRBD1 or TRBD2 (5 bases each). V was trimmed by 1 base and J by 7 bases, leaving 14 bases between them. Germline CDR1 reads SEHNR; CDR2 reads FQNEAQ (reference sequence). This CDR3 spans 15 amino acids. The CDR3 nucleotides are TGTGCCAGCAGCTTAGTGGGGGTCGCTGGGAATGAGCAGTTCTTC. The encoded protein is CASSLVGVAGNEQFF.

The sample holds a few counts of this clonotype. The chain is built from TRBV6-5 and TRBJ2-5; 8 bases map to TRBD2. Germline V gene lookup returns CDR1 MNHEY and CDR2 SVGAGI. With V trimmed by 0 bases and J by 8 bases, 8 bases remained unmatched. The CDR3 totals 15 residues. The CDR3 region has the DNA TGTGCCAGCAGTTACTCGTGGGCGGGGGGAGTAACCCAGTACTTC. It specifies CASSYSWAGGVTQYF.

This clonotype occurred a few times. The V gene is TRBV7-2, the J gene TRBJ1-6, with D possibly TRBD1 on 5 matching bases. CDR1 and CDR2 (germline): SGHTA, FQGNSA. The V and J ends lost 3 bases and 7 bases respectively, with 16 bases between them. CDR3 length: 16 amino acids. DNA of the CDR3: TGTGCCAGCAGCTTCTCGCCCCAGGGTAGAAATTCACCCCTCCACTTT. This encodes CASSFSPQGRNSPLHF.

A few counts support this clonotype. The chain couples TRBV7-2 to TRBJ2-7; D gene ambiguous. Germline V CDR1 and CDR2: SGHTA, FQGNSA. The CDR3 spans 15 residues. The V gene lost 0 bases and the J gene lost 2 bases, with 11 bases spanning the gap. The CDR3 region has the DNA TGTGCCAGCAGCTTAGCGGTTGGGGATCCCTACGAGCAGTACTTC. Amino acid sequence: CASSLAVGDPYEQYF.

This sequence joins TRBV29-1 and TRBJ2-1; D possibly corresponds to TRBD2 (6 bases). The CDR3 covers 13 residues. The germline gives CDR1 SQVTM, CDR2 ANQGSEA. V lost 5 bases to trimming and J lost 8 bases, with 16 bases between them. CDR3 loop: CSVLGLTGDEQFF. CDR3 bases: TGCAGCGTTCTCGGACTGACGGGAGATGAGCAGTTCTTC.

This clonotype occurred a few times. The J gene is TRBJ1-2, the V gene TRBV21-1; the table gives TRBD1 as D, unverified against the DNA. TRBV21-1 is termed a pseudogene. The CDR3 has 16 amino acids. The CDR3 DNA reads TGTGCCAGCAGCAAAGGGCCCGGGACAATTAACTATGGCTACACCTTC. Translation gives CASSKGPGTINYGYTF.

This clonotype was detected only a few times. The rearrangement joins TRBV6-1 to TRBJ2-7, with TRBD2 matching 7 bases. The CDR3 length is 14 residues. V was pared by 2 bases and J by 2 bases, with 3 bases of the junction left unmatched. From germline, CDR1 is MNHNS and CDR2 SASEGT. The CDR3 DNA reads TGTGCCAGCAGTGAACTAGCGGACACCTACGAGCAGTACTTC. Amino acids: CASSELADTYEQYF.

The chain is built from TRBV5-6 and TRBJ2-1; no definite D call. V lost 1 base and J lost 5, with 4 bases in between. From germline, CDR1 is SGHDT and CDR2 YYEEEE. This CDR3 region has 12 residues. CDR3 coding DNA: TGTGCCAGCAGCTTGATACACAATGAGCAGTTCTTC. Amino acids: CASSLIHNEQFF.

This clonotype turned up a few times. The V gene is TRBV30, the J gene TRBJ1-3; D not resolved. The CDR3 length is 15 residues. Germline CDR1 and CDR2: GTSNPN and SVGIG (reference sequence). Trimming left V 4 bases short and J 0 bases short, with 13 bases between. This CDR3 is CAWTKIRLSGNTIYF. CDR3 coding DNA: TGTGCCTGGACCAAGATTCGCCTCTCTGGAAACACCATATATTTT.

This clonotype was observed a handful of times. This chain connects TRBV12-3 or TRBV12-4 to TRBJ2-1, with a weak D call TRBD1 (6 bases). With 2 bases removed from V and 6 bases from J, the gap between germline ends came to 8 bases. The CDR3 is made up of 13 amino acids. In nucleotides, the CDR3 is TGTGCCAGCAGTTTAAGGGGGATCAATGAGCAGTTCTTC. It specifies CASSLRGINEQFF.

This clonotype was seen more than once but under ten times. The chain employs TRBV29-1 and TRBJ2-7; TRBD2 might be the D (5 bases). Germline V lookup: CDR1 SQVTM, CDR2 ANQGSEA. V was shortened by 6 bases and J by 3 bases, with 12 bases between the two germline ends. The CDR3 has 12 amino acids. CDR3 sequence (DNA): TGCAGCGTGGCGGGTCTCGACTACGAGCAGTACTTC. It translates to CSVAGLDYEQYF.

This clonotype was seen a handful of times. The rearrangement joins TRBV20-1 to TRBJ1-5; D is unresolved. In germline, CDR1 is DFQATT, CDR2 SNEGSKA (reference sequence). The CDR3 sequence is 14 residues long. The V end lost 3 bases, the J end lost 7 bases, and 16 bases lay between the germline ends. This CDR3 reads CSASEAKQRQPQHF. The CDR3 DNA reads TGCAGTGCTAGCGAGGCCAAACAGCGGCAGCCCCAGCATTTT.

This rearrangement joins TRBV5-1 to TRBJ1-6; D not certain. CDR3 length: 15 residues. V was shortened by 5 bases and J by 9 bases, with 18 bases between the two germline ends. Per germline, CDR1 SGHRS and CDR2 YFSETQ. The chain's CDR3 is CASRPAPSDGSPLHF. CDR3 nucleotides: TGCGCCAGCAGGCCCGCCCCATCGGATGGTTCACCCCTCCACTTT. The entire variable domain, with the rest obtained from reference TRBV5-1 and TRBJ1-6, is as follows: KAGVTQTPRYLIKTRGQQVTLSCSPISGHRSVSWYQQTPGQGLQFLFEYFSETQRNKGNFPGRFSGRQFSNSRSEMNVSTLELGDSALYLCASRPAPSDGSPLHFGNGTRLTVT.

The chain links TRBV19 to TRBJ1-1; possibly TRBD1 for D (6 bases). Germline CDR1 reads LNHDA; CDR2 reads SQIVND (reference sequence). The length of the CDR3 is 14 residues. V lost 9 bases to trimming and J lost 4 bases, with 18 bases between them. DNA of the CDR3: TGTGCCAGCTGGAGGGGCAGGGGTGGCACTGAAGCTTTCTTT. It translates to CASWRGRGGTEAFF.

The J gene is TRBJ2-1, the V gene TRBV7-8; D remains ambiguous. The germline gives CDR1 SGHVS, CDR2 FQNEAQ. CDR3 length: 15 amino acids. Trimming stripped 2 bases from V and 3 bases from J, with 11 bases between. CDR3 amino acids: CASSLFDGIYNEQFF. DNA of the CDR3: TGTGCCAGCAGCTTATTCGACGGCATCTACAATGAGCAGTTCTTC.

The chain recombines TRBV30 with TRBJ2-2; D remains ambiguous. The CDR3 totals 13 residues. Germline V CDR1 and CDR2: GTSNPN, SVGIG (reference sequence). Trimming shortened V by 0 bases and J by 1 base, and 3 bases separated the two germline ends. The CDR3 spells CAWSVWNTGELFF. CDR3 bases: TGTGCCTGGAGTGTCTGGAACACCGGGGAGCTGTTTTTT.